The clone carrying this T cell receptor (beta chain) was seen only a few times. What it binds is not known. Assembly of TCR beta libraries relied on iRepertoire HTBI primers together with Arm-PCR of CDR3 regions. TCRdb re-analysed the multiplex PCR reads in MiXCR, keeping a single row per CDR3 protein. The sample contains hundreds of thousands of distinct CDR3 sequences, around 30% of which appear only once. Time point denoted: persistent/refractory GD, antithyroid drugs over 5 years with positive TRAb. RNA from PBMCs was the source of the TCR library. The ends were cut back, 6 bases at V and 0 bases at J, with 8 bases in the middle. The CDR3 is 14 residues long. In germline, CDR1 is LNHDA, CDR2 SQIVND (reference sequence). This record comes from a study of regulatory T cells in long-lasting Graves disease. For the study at large: More than 5 years of antithyroid drugs with positive TSH receptor antibodies defined persistent Graves' disease. Regarding the study as a whole: Persistent-disease Graves' patients showed less TCR diversity than new cases. Persistent disease showed a preference for TRBV28, TRBJ1-2 and TRBJ2-5. Sharing of public clonotypes was greater in persistent patients (2,741) than in new patients (around 930).

This chain connects TRBV19 to TRBJ1-4; no clear D. The TCR comes from a female donor with Graves disease. The sample here was peripheral blood mononuclear cells (PBMCs), taken when the disease was refractory, from a patient treated with antithyroid drugs. CDR3 sequence reads: CASRGQATNEKLFF. The DNA of the CDR3 is TGTGCCAGTAGAGGTCAAGCAACTAATGAAAAACTGTTTTTT.